These T cell receptor beta chains were read from a single sample in a study of T cell responses to AZD1222 COVID-19 vaccine. Sequencing was performed with immunoSEQ multiplex PCR; in TCRdb, only in-frame clones are kept and a portion is missing. The sample lists approximately 110,000 clones; roughly 90% were seen once. Sample: peripheral blood, taken on day 0 of AZD1222 vaccination. These receptor sequences come from an adult in good health. Each CDR3 is given without its conserved first and last residue. Clone size is not always given. Where it is, it says once, few, many or a class for expanded clones.

J,V,size,CDR3
TRBJ1-5,TRBV7-9,NA,ASSLGSGGRGNQPQH
TRBJ2-3,TRBV30,NA,AWRPLTSGGTDTQY
TRBJ1-2,TRBV19,NA,ASSGTAYGYT
TRBJ2-7,TRBV9,once,ASSAARTPHEQY
TRBJ1-5,TRBV6-5,NA,ASSSRSGAHQPQH
TRBJ2-5,TRBV11-3,NA,ASSLGTSETQY
TRBJ2-1,TRBV14,NA,ASSPVAGGNYNEQF
TRBJ1-5,TRBV19,few,ASRTQGARDQPQH
TRBJ1-2,TRBV4-2,NA,ASSQDRGAPNYGYT
TRBJ1-5,TRBV24-1,NA,ATSEGPPGNQPQH
TRBJ2-5,TRBV19,NA,ASSRGSGQY
TRBJ1-5,TRBV7-6,NA,ASSAGTGYDQPQH
TRBJ1-5,TRBV29-1,NA,SVGSYNQPQH
TRBJ1-2,TRBV3-1/TRBV3-2,NA,ASSPRGGFGYGYT
TRBJ2-5,TRBV12-5,NA,ASGAEETQY
TRBJ1-2,TRBV5-1,few,ASSLVRANYGYT
TRBJ1-6,TRBV19,NA,ASSLERDSPLH
TRBJ1-3,TRBV2,NA,ASSEDRGTGNTIY
TRBJ2-7,TRBV28,NA,ASRTSGPDYEQY
TRBJ2-1,TRBV29-1,NA,SVDSRGLAGTNEQF
TRBJ2-7,TRBV7-9,NA,ASSSPGRQVFYEQY
TRBJ1-1,TRBV7-2,NA,ASSLARTGEAF
TRBJ2-3,TRBV11-2,NA,ASSFRDSSTDTQY
TRBJ2-7,TRBV6-2/TRBV6-3,NA,ASSYAPGRSSYEQY
TRBJ1-5,TRBV30,NA,AFDRDNQPQH
TRBJ1-2,TRBV30,NA,AWSVWVPGTNYGYT
TRBJ2-5,TRBV7-2,NA,ASSPPSVRETQY
TRBJ2-2,TRBV5-6,NA,ASSLESWLGRNTGELF
TRBJ2-7,TRBV21-1,NA,ANYGGRAHEQY
TRBJ1-1,TRBV27,NA,ASSAGLATEAF
TRBJ1-2,TRBV12-3/TRBV12-4,NA,ASSGDRDYGYT
TRBJ2-5,TRBV3-1/TRBV3-2,NA,ASSPYRETQY
TRBJ2-5,TRBV30,once,AWSWGGGGETQY
TRBJ1-4,TRBV7-6,NA,ASSRNSREKLF
TRBJ2-6,TRBV27,NA,ASSLRAPASSGANVLT
TRBJ1-3,TRBV3-1/TRBV3-2,NA,ASSRGTGHTIY
TRBJ2-7,TRBV5-8,NA,ASSFLRTSGAEQY